This T cell receptor (beta chain) was found in a study of beta chain features in type 1 diabetes. Study-level information: All of the samples together had 107,917,701 sorted cells examined.

The authors took one heparinised blood draw, averaging around 120 mL, from each donor. This CDR3 contains 16 residues. Germline lookup yields CDR1 SGHTA and CDR2 FQGNSA. Trimming at V came to 6 bases and at J to 1 base, leaving 9 bases not matched to a gene. Every isolated RNA sample was fully reverse transcribed, so sequencing captured expressed TCRB transcripts. Assay: immunoSEQ multiplex PCR; the TCRdb copy retains only in-frame clones and omits some. The sample includes hundreds of thousands of clones, around 12% seen only once; the top ten take about 0.018%. The chain has TRBV7-2 and TRBJ2-1; 7 bases align to TRBD2. This TCR was recovered from a man between 18 and 35 years old in good health. The source material was naive CD4+ T cells from blood. The DNA of the CDR3 is TGTGCCAGCAGATCCCTGGGGGGGAGGTCCTACAATGAGCAGTTCTTC. This codes for CASRSLGGRSYNEQFF.